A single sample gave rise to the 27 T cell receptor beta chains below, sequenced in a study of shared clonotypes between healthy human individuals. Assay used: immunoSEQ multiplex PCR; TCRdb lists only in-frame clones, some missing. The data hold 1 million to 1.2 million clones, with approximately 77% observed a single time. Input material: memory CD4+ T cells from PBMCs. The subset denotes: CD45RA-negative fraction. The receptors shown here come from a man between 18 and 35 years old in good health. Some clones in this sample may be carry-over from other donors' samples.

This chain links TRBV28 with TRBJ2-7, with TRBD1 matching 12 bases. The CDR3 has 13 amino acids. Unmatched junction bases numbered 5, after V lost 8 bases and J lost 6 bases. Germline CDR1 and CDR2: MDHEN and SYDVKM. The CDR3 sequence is CASWDRGRVEQYF. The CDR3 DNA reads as TGTGCCAGCTGGGACAGGGGGCGAGTCGAGCAGTACTTC.

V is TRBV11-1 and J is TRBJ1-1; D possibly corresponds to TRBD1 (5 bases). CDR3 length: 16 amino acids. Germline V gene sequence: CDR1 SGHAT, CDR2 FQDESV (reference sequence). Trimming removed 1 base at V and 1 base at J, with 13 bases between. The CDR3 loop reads CASSLDLGQGNTEAFF. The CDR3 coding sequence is TGTGCCAGCAGCTTAGATCTGGGGCAGGGGAACACTGAAGCTTTCTTT.

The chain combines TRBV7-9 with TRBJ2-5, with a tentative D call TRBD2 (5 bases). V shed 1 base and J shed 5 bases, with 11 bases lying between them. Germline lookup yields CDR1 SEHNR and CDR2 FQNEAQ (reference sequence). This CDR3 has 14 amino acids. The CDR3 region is CASSLERVRETQYF. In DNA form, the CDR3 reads TGTGCCAGCAGCTTAGAGAGGGTTAGGGAGACCCAGTACTTC.

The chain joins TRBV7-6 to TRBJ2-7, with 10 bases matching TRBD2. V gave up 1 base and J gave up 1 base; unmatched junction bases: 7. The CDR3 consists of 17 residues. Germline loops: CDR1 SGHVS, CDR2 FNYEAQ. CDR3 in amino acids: CASSLGSASGGSYEQYF. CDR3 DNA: TGTGCCAGCAGCTTAGGGAGCGCTAGCGGGGGATCCTACGAGCAGTACTTC.

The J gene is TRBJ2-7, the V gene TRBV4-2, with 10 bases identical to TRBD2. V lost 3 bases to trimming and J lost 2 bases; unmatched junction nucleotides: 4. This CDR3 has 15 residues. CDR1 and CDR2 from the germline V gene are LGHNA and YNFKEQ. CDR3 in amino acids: CASSQGTSDPYEQYF. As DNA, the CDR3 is TGTGCCAGCAGCCAGGGGACTAGCGATCCCTACGAGCAGTACTTC.

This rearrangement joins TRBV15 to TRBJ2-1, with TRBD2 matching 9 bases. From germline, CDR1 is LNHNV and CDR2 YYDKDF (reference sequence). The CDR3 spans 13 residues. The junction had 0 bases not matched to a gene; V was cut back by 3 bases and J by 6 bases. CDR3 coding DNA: TGTGCCACCAGCAGGACTAGCGGCAATGAGCAGTTCTTC. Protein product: CATSRTSGNEQFF.

CDR3 DNA sequence: TGTGCCAGCAGCTCGCAACAGGGGGAGCAGTTCTTC. This translates into CASSSQQGEQFF. The chain has TRBV7-2 and TRBJ2-1, with TRBD1 matching 7 bases. V was pared by 4 bases and J by 10 bases, with 4 bases of the junction left unmatched. This CDR3 is 12 amino acids long. The germline CDR1 and CDR2 sequences are SGHTA and FQGNSA. The variable domain in full, with the rest retrieved from reference TRBV7-2 and TRBJ2-1, is GAGVSQSPSNKVTEKGKDVELRCDPISGHTALYWYRQSLGQGLEFLIYFQGNSAPDKSGLPSDRFSAERTGGSVSTLTIQRTQQEDSAVYLCASSSQQGEQFFGPGTRLTVL.

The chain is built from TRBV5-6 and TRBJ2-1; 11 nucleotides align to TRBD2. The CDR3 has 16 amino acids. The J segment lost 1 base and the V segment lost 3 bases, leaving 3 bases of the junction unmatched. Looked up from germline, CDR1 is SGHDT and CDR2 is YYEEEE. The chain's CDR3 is CASSSTSGSSYNEQFF. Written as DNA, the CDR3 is TGTGCCAGCAGCTCCACTAGCGGGAGTTCCTACAATGAGCAGTTCTTC. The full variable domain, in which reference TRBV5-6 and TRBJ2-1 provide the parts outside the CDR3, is DAGVTQSPTHLIKTRGQQVTLRCSPKSGHDTVSWYQQALGQGPQFIFQYYEEEERQRGNFPDRFSGHQFPNYSSELNVNALLLGDSALYLCASSSTSGSSYNEQFFGPGTRLTVL.

Here the CDR3 reads CASSTTGREQYF. As DNA, the CDR3 is TGTGCCAGCAGCACGACAGGGCGCGAGCAGTACTTC. The chain uses TRBV11-3 and TRBJ2-7; 7 nucleotides align to TRBD1. In germline, CDR1 is SGHNT, CDR2 YENEEA. The junction had 4 bases not matched to a gene; V was cut back by 5 bases and J by 6 bases. CDR3 length: 12 amino acids.

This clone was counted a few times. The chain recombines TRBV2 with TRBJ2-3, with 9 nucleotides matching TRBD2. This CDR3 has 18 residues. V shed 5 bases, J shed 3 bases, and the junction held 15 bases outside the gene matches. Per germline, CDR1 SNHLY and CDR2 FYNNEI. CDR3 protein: CASSQGLAGSSGTDTQYF. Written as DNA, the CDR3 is TGTGCCAGCAGTCAGGGGCTAGCGGGAAGTAGCGGGACAGATACGCAGTATTTT.

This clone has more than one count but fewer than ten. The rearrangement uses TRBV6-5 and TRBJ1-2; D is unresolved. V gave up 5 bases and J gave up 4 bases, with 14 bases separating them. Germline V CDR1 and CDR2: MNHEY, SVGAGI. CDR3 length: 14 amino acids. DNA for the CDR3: TGTGCCAGCAGTCCCCTACAGCTTTCCTATGGCTACACCTTC. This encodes CASSPLQLSYGYTF.

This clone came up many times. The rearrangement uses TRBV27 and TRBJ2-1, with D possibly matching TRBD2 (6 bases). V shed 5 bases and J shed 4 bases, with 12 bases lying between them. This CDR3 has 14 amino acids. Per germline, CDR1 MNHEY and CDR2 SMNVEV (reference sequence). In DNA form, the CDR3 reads TGTGCCAGCAGTCCCGAGCGGGTTTACAATGAGCAGTTCTTC. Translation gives CASSPERVYNEQFF.

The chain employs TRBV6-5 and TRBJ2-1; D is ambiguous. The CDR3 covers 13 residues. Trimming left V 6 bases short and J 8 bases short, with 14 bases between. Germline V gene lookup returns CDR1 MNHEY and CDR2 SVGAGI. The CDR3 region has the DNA TGTGCCAGCAGCCTTGGGCAGCTCGATGAGCAGTTCTTC. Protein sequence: CASSLGQLDEQFF.

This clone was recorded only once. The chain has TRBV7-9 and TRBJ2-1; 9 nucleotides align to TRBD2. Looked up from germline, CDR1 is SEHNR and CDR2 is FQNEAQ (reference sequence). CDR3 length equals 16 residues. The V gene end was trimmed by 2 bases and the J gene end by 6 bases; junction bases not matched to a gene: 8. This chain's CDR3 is CASSLRASGKGNEQFF. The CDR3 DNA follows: TGTGCCAGCAGCTTAAGGGCTAGCGGGAAGGGCAATGAGCAGTTCTTC.

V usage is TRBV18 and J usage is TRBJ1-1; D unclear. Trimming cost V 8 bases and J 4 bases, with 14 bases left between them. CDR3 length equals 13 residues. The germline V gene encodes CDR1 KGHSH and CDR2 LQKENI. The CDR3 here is CASTLGISTEAFF. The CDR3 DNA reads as TGTGCCAGCACCCTGGGTATATCCACTGAAGCTTTCTTT.

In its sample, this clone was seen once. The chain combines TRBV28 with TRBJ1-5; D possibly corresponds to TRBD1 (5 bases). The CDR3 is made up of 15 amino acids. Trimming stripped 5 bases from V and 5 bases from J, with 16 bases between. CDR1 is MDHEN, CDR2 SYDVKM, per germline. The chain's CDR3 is CASSVPGSNDQPQHF. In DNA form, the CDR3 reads TGTGCCAGCAGTGTTCCAGGGAGCAACGATCAGCCCCAGCATTTT.

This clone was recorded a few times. The CDR3 DNA reads TGTGCCAGCAGCTTGGGGACAGTTATCTCTGGAAACACCATATATTTT. This encodes CASSLGTVISGNTIYF. The genes are TRBV11-2 and TRBJ1-3; 7 bases match TRBD1. With V trimmed by 3 bases and J by 0 bases, 5 bases remained unmatched. The germline V gene encodes CDR1 SGHAT and CDR2 FQNNGV. This CDR3 is 16 amino acids long.

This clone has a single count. The CDR3 protein is CASRGLAGALSYNEQFF. CDR3 DNA: TGTGCCAGCAGGGGACTAGCGGGAGCGCTCTCCTACAATGAGCAGTTCTTC. The rearrangement joins TRBV2 to TRBJ2-1; TRBD2 matches 14 bases. J was trimmed by 0 bases and V by 6 bases; bases with no gene match: 4. CDR1 SNHLY and CDR2 FYNNEI come from the germline V gene. The CDR3 is 17 amino acids.

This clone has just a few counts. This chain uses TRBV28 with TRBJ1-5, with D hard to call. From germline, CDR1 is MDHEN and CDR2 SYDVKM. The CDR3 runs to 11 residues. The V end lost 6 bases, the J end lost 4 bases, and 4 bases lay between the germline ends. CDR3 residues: CASSRNQPQHF. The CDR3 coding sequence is TGTGCCAGCAGCCGAAATCAGCCCCAGCATTTT.

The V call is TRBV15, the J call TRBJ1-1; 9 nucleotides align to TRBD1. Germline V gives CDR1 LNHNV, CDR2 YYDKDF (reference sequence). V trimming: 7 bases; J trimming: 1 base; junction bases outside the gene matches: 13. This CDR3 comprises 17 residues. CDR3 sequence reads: CATNPQGAGWGNTEAFF. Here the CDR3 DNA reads TGTGCCACCAACCCACAGGGGGCCGGTTGGGGGAACACTGAAGCTTTCTTT.

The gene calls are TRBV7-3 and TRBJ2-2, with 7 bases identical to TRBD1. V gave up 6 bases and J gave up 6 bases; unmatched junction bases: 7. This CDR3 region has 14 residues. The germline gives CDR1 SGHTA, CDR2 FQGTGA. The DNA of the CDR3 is TGTGCCAGCAGACCCCAGGGGGTGGCCGGGGAGCTGTTTTTT. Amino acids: CASRPQGVAGELFF.

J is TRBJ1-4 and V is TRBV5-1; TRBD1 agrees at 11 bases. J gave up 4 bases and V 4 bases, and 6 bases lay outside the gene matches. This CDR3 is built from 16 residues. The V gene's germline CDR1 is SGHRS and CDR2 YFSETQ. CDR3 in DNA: TGCGCCAGCAGCCTGGACAGGGGGCAGATTAATGAAAAACTGTTTTTT. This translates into CASSLDRGQINEKLFF.

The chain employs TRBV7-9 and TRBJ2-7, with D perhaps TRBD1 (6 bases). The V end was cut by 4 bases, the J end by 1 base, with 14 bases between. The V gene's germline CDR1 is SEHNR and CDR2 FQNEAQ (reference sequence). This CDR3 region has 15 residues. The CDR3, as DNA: TGTGCCAGCAGCTCTTTAAGGGGGTCGTCCTACGAGCAGTACTTC. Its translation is CASSSLRGSSYEQYF. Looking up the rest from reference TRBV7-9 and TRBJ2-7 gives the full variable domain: DTGVSQNPRHKITKRGQNVTFRCDPISEHNRLYWYRQTLGQGPEFLTYFQNEAQLEKSRLLSDRFSAERPKGSFSTLEIQRTEQGDSAMYLCASSSLRGSSYEQYFGPGTRLTVT.

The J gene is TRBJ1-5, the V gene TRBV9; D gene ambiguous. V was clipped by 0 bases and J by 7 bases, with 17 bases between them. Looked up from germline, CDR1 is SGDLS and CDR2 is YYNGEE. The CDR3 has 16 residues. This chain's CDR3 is CASSVGEGSGRQPQHF. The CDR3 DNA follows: TGTGCCAGCAGCGTAGGGGAGGGTTCGGGAAGACAGCCCCAGCATTTT.

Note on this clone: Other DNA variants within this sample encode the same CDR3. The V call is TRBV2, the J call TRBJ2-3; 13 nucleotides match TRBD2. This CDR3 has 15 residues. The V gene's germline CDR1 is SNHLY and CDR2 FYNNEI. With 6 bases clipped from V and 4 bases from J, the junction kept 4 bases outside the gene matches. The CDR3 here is CASSRLAGGSDTQYF. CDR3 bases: TGTGCCAGCAGCAGACTAGCGGGAGGTTCAGATACGCAGTATTTT. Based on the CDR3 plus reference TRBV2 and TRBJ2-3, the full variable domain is EPEVTQTPSHQVTQMGQEVILRCVPISNHLYFYWYRQILGQKVEFLVSFYNNEISEKSEIFDDQFSVERPDGSNFTLKIRSTKLEDSAMYFCASSRLAGGSDTQYFGPGTRLTVL.

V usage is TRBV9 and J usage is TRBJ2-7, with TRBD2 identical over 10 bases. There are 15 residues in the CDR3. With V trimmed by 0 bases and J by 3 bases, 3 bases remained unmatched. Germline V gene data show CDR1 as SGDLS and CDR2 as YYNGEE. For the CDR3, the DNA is TGTGCCAGCAGCGTAGTTCCTAGCGGGAGCTACGAGCAGTACTTC. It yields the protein CASSVVPSGSYEQYF.

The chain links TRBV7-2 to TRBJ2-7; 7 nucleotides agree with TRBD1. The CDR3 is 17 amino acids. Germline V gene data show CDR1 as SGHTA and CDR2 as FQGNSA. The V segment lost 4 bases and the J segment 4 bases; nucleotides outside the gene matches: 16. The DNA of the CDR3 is TGTGCCAGCAGCTGGAGAGGGGGCTCTGGGCGGCCGTACGAGCAGTACTTC. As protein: CASSWRGGSGRPYEQYF.